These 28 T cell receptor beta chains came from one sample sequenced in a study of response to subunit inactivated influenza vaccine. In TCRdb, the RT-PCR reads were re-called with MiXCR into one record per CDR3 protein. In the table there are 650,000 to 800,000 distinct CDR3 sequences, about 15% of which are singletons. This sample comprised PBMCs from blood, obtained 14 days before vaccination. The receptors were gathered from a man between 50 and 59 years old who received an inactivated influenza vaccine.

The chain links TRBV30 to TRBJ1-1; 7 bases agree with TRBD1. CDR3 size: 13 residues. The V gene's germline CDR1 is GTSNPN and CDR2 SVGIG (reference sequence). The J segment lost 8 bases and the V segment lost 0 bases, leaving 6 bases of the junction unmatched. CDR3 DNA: TGTGCCTGGAGTGTAAGTGTGGGACAGGAAGCTTTCTTT. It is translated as CAWSVSVGQEAFF.

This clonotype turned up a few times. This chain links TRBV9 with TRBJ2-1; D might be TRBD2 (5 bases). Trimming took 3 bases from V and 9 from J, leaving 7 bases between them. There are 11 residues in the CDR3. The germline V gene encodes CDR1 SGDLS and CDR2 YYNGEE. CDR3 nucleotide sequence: TGTGCCAGCAGCGCTAGCAGTGAGCAGTTCTTC. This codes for CASSASSEQFF. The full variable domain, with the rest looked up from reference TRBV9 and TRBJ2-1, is DSGVTQTPKHLITATGQRVTLRCSPRSGDLSVYWYQQSLDQGLQFLIQYYNGEERAKGNILERFSAQQFPDLHSELNLSSLELGDSALYFCASSASSEQFFGPGTRLTVL.

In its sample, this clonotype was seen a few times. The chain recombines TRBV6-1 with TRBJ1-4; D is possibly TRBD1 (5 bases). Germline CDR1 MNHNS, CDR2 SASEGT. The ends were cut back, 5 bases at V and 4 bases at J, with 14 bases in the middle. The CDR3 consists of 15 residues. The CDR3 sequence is CASSRSGTYNEKLFF. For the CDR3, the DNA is TGTGCCAGCAGTCGAAGCGGGACCTATAATGAAAAACTGTTTTTT.

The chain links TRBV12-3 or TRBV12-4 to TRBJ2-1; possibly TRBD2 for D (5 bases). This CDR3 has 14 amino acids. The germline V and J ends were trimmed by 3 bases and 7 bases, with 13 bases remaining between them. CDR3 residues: CASSLRALENEQFF. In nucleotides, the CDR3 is TGTGCCAGCAGTTTGAGGGCGTTGGAGAATGAGCAGTTCTTC.

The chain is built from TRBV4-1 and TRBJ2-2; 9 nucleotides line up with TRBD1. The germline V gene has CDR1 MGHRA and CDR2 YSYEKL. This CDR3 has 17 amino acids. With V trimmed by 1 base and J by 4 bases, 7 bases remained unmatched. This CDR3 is CASSQGPGQGVTGELFF. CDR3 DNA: TGCGCCAGCAGCCAAGGTCCGGGACAGGGAGTCACCGGGGAGCTGTTTTTT.

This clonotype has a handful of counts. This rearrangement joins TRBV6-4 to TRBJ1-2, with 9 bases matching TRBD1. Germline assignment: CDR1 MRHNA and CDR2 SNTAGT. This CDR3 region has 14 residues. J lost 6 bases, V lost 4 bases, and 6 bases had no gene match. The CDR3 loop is CASSGGQGRDGYTF. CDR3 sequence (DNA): TGTGCCAGCAGTGGCGGACAGGGGCGTGATGGCTACACCTTC.

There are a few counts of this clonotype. The chain's CDR3 is CSAKGPDFSYEQYF. The CDR3 DNA reads as TGCAGTGCTAAGGGCCCAGACTTTTCCTACGAGCAGTACTTC. This sequence joins TRBV20-1 and TRBJ2-7; D unresolved. CDR1 is DFQATT, CDR2 SNEGSKA, per germline (reference sequence). This CDR3 comprises 14 residues. Trimming took off 4 bases at V and 1 base at J, with 14 bases between the two ends.

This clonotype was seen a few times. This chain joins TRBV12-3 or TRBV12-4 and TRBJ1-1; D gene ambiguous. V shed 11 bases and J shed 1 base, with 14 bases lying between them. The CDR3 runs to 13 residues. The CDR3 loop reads CAGSEGPNTEAFF. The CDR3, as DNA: TGTGCCGGGTCCGAGGGTCCGAACACTGAAGCTTTCTTT.

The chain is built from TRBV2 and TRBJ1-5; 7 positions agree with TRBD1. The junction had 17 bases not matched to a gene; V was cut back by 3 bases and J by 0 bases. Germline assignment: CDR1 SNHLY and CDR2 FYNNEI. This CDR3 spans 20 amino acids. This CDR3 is CASSEGLGQSRDYSNQPQHF. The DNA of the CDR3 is TGTGCCAGCAGTGAGGGCCTGGGACAGTCCCGAGACTATAGCAATCAGCCCCAGCATTTT.

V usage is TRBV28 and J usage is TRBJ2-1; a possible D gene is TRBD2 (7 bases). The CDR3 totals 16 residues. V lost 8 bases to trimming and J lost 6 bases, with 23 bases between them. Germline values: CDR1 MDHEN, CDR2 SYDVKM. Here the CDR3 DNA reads TGTGCCAGCGACGGGGTTTTGGGGGGGGGGCTCAATGAGCAGTTCTTC. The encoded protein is CASDGVLGGGLNEQFF.

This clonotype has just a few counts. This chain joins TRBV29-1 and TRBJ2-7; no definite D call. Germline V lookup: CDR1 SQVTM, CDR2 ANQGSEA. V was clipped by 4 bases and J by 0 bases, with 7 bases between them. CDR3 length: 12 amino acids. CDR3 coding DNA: TGCAGCGTTGGAATCAACTCCTACGAGCAGTACTTC. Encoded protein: CSVGINSYEQYF.

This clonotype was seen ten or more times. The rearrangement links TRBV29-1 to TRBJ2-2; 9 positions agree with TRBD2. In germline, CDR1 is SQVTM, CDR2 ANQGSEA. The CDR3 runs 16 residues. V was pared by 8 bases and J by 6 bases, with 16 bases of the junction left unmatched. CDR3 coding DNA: TGCAGCACCGACGATCCTAGCGGGAATCCGTCCGGGGAGCTGTTTTTT. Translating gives CSTDDPSGNPSGELFF.

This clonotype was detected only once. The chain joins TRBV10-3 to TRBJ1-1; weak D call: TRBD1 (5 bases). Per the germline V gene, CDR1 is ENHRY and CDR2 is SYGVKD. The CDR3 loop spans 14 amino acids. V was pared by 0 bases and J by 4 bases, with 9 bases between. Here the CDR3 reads CAISESFGTTEAFF. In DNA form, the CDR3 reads TGTGCCATCAGTGAGTCGTTCGGGACCACTGAAGCTTTCTTT.

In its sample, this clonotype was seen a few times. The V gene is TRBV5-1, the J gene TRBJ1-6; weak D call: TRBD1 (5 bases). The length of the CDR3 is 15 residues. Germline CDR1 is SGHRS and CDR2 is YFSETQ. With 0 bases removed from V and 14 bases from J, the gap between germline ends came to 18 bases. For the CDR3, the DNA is TGCGCCAGCAGCTTGGATGGGACCCAGTTTCAAGCCCTCCACTTT. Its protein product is CASSLDGTQFQALHF.

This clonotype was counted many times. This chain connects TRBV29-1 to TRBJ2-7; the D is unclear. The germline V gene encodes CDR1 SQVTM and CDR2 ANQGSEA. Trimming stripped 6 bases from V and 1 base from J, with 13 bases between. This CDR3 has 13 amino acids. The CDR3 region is CSVKVNSSYEQYF. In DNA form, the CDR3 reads TGCAGCGTGAAGGTTAACAGTTCCTACGAGCAGTACTTC.

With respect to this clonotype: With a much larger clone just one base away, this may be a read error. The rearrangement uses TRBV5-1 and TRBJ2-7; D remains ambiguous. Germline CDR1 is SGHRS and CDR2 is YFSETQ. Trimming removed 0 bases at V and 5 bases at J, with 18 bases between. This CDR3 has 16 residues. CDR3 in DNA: TGCGCCAGCAGCTTGGAAATAATGGGTCGTGGGCACGAGCAGTACTTC. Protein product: CASSLEIMGRGHEQYF.

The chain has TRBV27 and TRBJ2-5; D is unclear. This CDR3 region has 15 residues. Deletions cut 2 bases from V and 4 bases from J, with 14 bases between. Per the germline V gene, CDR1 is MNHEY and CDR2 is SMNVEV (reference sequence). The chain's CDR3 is CASSLKIGVRETQYF. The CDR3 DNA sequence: TGTGCCAGCAGTTTAAAGATTGGCGTGCGAGAGACCCAGTACTTC.

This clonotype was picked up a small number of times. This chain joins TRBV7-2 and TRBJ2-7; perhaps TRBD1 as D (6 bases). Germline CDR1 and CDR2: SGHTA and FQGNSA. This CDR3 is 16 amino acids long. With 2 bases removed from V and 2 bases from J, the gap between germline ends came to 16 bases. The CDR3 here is CASSLRGQSYTYEQYF. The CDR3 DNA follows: TGTGCCAGCAGCTTACGCGGACAGAGCTACACCTACGAGCAGTACTTC.

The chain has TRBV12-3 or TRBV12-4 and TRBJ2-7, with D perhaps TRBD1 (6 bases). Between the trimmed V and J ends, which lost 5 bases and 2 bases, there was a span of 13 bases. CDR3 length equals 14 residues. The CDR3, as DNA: TGTGCCAGCAGTGGGACACTCGTTCCCTACGAGCAGTACTTC. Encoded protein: CASSGTLVPYEQYF.

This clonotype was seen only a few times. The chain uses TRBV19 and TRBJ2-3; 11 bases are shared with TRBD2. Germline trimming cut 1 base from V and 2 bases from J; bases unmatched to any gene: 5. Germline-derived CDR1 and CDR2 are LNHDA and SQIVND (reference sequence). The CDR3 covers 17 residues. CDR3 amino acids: CASSIATSGTYTDTQYF. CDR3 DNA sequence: TGTGCCAGTAGTATAGCGACTAGCGGGACCTACACAGATACGCAGTATTTT.

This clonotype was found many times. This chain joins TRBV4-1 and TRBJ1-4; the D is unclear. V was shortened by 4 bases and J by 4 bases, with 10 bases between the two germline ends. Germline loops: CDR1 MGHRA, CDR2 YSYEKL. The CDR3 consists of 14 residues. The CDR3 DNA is TGCGCCAGCAGCCTTGGCCTCCTTAATGAAAAACTGTTTTTT. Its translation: CASSLGLLNEKLFF.

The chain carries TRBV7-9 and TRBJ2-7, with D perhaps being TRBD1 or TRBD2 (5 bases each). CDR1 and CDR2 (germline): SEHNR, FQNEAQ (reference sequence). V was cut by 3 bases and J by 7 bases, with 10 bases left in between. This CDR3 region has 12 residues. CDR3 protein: CASSFSGTEQYF. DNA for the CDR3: TGTGCCAGCAGCTTTTCCGGGACGGAGCAGTACTTC.

The CDR3 sequence is CASGNQPQHF. The CDR3 DNA sequence: TGTGCCAGCGGGAATCAGCCCCAGCATTTT. V and J are TRBV2 and TRBJ1-5, with unresolved D. Germline CDR1 reads SNHLY; CDR2 reads FYNNEI. CDR3 length: 10 amino acids. V lost 8 bases and J lost 4, with 3 bases in between.

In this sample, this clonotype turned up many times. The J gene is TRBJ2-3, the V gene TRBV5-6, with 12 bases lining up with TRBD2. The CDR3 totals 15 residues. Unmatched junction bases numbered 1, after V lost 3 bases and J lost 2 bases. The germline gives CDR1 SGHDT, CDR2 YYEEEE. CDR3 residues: CASSWTSGTTDTQYF. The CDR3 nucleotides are TGTGCCAGCAGCTGGACTAGCGGGACCACAGATACGCAGTATTTT.

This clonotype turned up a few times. CDR3 loop: CASSLQSGSYEQYF. The CDR3 region has the DNA TGCGCCAGCAGCCTCCAGAGCGGGAGCTACGAGCAGTACTTC. The chain joins TRBV5-1 to TRBJ2-7, with 8 bases fitting TRBD2. The germline CDR1 and CDR2 sequences are SGHRS and YFSETQ. V was pared by 4 bases and J by 3 bases, with 6 bases of the junction left unmatched. The CDR3 covers 14 residues.

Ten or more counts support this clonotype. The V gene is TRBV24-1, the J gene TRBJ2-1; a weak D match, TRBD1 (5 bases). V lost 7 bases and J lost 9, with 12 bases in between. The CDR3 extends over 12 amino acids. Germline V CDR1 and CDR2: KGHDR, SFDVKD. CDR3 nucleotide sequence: TGTGCCACCAGGGACACCCTCGGTGAGCAGTTCTTC. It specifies CATRDTLGEQFF.

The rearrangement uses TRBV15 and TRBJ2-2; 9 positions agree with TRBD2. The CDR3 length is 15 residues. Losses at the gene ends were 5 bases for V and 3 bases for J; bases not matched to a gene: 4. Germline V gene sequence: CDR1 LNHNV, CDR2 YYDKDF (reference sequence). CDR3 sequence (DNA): TGTGCCACCAGCCCGCGGGGGGGCGACACCGGGGAGCTGTTTTTT. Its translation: CATSPRGGDTGELFF.

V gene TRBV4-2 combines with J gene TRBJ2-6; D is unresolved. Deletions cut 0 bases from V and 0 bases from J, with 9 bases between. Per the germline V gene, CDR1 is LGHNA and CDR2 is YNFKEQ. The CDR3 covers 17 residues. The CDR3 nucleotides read TGTGCCAGCAGCCAAGATAGTTTCGGCTCTGGGGCCAACGTCCTGACTTTC. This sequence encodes CASSQDSFGSGANVLTF.